A single sample gave rise to the 19 T cell receptor beta chains below, sequenced in a study of blood T cell repertoires in COVID-19. Generated by immunoSEQ multiplex PCR, the TCRdb table keeps only in-frame clones and is missing some. The sample lists approximately 400,000 clones, 70% to 90% occurring once. The sequenced material came from peripheral blood. These receptor sequences come from a woman aged 45 to 65 with COVID-19, enrolled during active disease.

The rearrangement joins TRBV6-1 to TRBJ1-1; possible D gene TRBD1, 5 bases. This CDR3 is built from 13 residues. CDR1 is MNHNS, CDR2 SASEGT, per germline. With 0 bases removed from V and 7 bases from J, the gap between germline ends came to 9 bases. This CDR3 is CASSEAPGVEAFF. Here the CDR3 DNA reads TGTGCCAGCAGTGAAGCCCCGGGGGTTGAAGCTTTCTTT.

The CDR3 nucleotides are TGTGCCAGCAGCCCCAGGGGTCTGAATGAGCAGTTCTTC. It translates to CASSPRGLNEQFF. The V call is TRBV5-4, the J call TRBJ2-1; D is possibly TRBD1 (6 bases). The CDR3 length is 13 residues. Trimming cost V 4 bases and J 7 bases, with 12 bases left between them. Germline lookup yields CDR1 SGHNT and CDR2 YYREEE (reference sequence).

The CDR3 region is CSAMGGAGNTIYF. CDR3 in DNA: TGCAGCGCCATGGGGGGGGCTGGAAACACCATATATTTT. The rearrangement uses TRBV29-1 and TRBJ1-3; a possible D gene is TRBD1 (5 bases). The CDR3 has 13 residues. Between the trimmed V and J ends, which lost 7 bases and 2 bases, there was a span of 12 bases. Germline assignment: CDR1 SQVTM and CDR2 ANQGSEA.

This clone was found once. The chain employs TRBV9 and TRBJ2-7, with 7 positions matching TRBD2. J was trimmed by 2 bases and V by 2 bases; bases with no gene match: 4. This CDR3 is built from 14 residues. CDR1 and CDR2 (germline): SGDLS, YYNGEE. The chain's CDR3 is CASSVGGSTYEQYF. CDR3 coding DNA: TGTGCCAGCAGCGTCGGGGGGTCCACCTACGAGCAGTACTTC. Full variable domain (missing parts from reference TRBV9 and TRBJ2-7): DSGVTQTPKHLITATGQRVTLRCSPRSGDLSVYWYQQSLDQGLQFLIQYYNGEERAKGNILERFSAQQFPDLHSELNLSSLELGDSALYFCASSVGGSTYEQYFGPGTRLTVT.

This clone was recorded a few times. V usage is TRBV5-6 and J usage is TRBJ1-6, with D unclear. V lost 4 bases, J lost 5 bases, and 13 bases lay in between. The V gene's germline CDR1 is SGHDT and CDR2 YYEEEE. The CDR3 is 15 residues long. CDR3 region: CASSMTDRDNSPLHF. The CDR3 bases are TGTGCCAGCAGCATGACCGACCGGGATAATTCACCCCTCCACTTT.

This clone was seen only a few times. The rearrangement links TRBV4-2 to TRBJ2-3; 9 bases are a match to TRBD2. V was clipped by 1 base and J by 1 base; unmatched bases: 9. Germline lookup yields CDR1 LGHNA and CDR2 YNFKEQ. The CDR3 has 18 amino acids. The CDR3 loop reads CASSQGLAGPLRTDTQYF. In DNA form, the CDR3 reads TGTGCCAGCAGCCAAGGTCTAGCGGGGCCTCTGCGCACAGATACGCAGTATTTT.

Only a few counts were recorded for this clone. The chain links TRBV4-1 to TRBJ2-5; perhaps TRBD1 as D (7 bases). The CDR3 runs 15 residues. V was clipped by 5 bases and J by 4 bases, with 17 bases between them. Germline assignment: CDR1 MGHRA and CDR2 YSYEKL. CDR3 in amino acids: CASSAGQPGGETQYF. The CDR3 bases are TGCGCCAGCAGCGCGGGACAGCCCGGCGGAGAGACCCAGTACTTC.

The genes are TRBV30 and TRBJ1-2; D gene unclear. Germline-derived CDR1 and CDR2 are GTSNPN and SVGIG (reference sequence). The V end was cut by 0 bases, the J end by 2 bases, with 7 bases between. This CDR3 is 13 amino acids long. CDR3 sequence (DNA): TGTGCCTGGAGTGTCACGAGGAACTATGGCTACACCTTC. This codes for CAWSVTRNYGYTF. The entire variable domain, with the rest obtained from reference TRBV30 and TRBJ1-2, is as follows: SQTIHQWPATLVQPVGSPLSLECTVEGTSNPNLYWYRQAAGRGLQLLFYSVGIGQISSEVPQNLSASRPQDRQFILSSKKLLLSDSGFYLCAWSVTRNYGYTFGSGTRLTVV.

This rearrangement joins TRBV30 to TRBJ1-3; the D is unclear. The CDR3 extends over 15 amino acids. Trimming took 1 base from V and 3 from J, leaving 13 bases between them. Germline V CDR1 and CDR2: GTSNPN, SVGIG (reference sequence). In DNA, the CDR3 is TGTGCCTGGAGTGCGGGAGCGGACGGTGGAAACACCATATATTTT. Its protein product is CAWSAGADGGNTIYF.

The CDR3, as DNA: TGTGCCAGCACCACCGCGGGGCGCTACGAGCAGTACTTC. Translated: CASTTAGRYEQYF. The chain couples TRBV25-1 to TRBJ2-7; maybe TRBD2 (6 bases). Trimming took off 7 bases at V and 3 bases at J, with 13 bases between the two ends. This CDR3 has 13 residues. The germline V gene encodes CDR1 MGHDK and CDR2 SYGVNS.

The rearrangement uses TRBV30 and TRBJ2-7; 7 bases match TRBD1. There are 16 residues in the CDR3. J was trimmed by 2 bases and V by 3 bases; bases with no gene match: 13. Germline values: CDR1 GTSNPN, CDR2 SVGIG (reference sequence). The CDR3 spells CAWRGATGRPPYEQYF. The CDR3 DNA is TGTGCCTGGAGGGGGGCGACAGGGCGCCCACCCTACGAGCAGTACTTC.

The chain uses TRBV10-3 and TRBJ1-2, with 7 bases matching TRBD1. V was clipped by 3 bases and J by 0 bases; unmatched bases: 4. Germline assignment: CDR1 ENHRY and CDR2 SYGVKD. The CDR3 runs to 15 residues. The CDR3 region has the DNA TGTGCCATCAGTGATAACAGGGGAGCTAACTATGGCTACACCTTC. As protein: CAISDNRGANYGYTF.

The genes are TRBV7-2 and TRBJ1-3; unclear D gene. V lost 2 bases, J lost 2 bases, and 10 bases lay in between. The V gene's germline CDR1 is SGHTA and CDR2 FQGNSA. The CDR3 has 15 amino acids. The CDR3 loop is CASSLYRGTGNTIYF. Here the CDR3 DNA reads TGTGCCAGCAGCTTATATCGAGGGACTGGAAACACCATATATTTT.

V usage is TRBV4-2 and J usage is TRBJ1-4; TRBD1 matches 9 bases. Germline-derived CDR1 and CDR2 are LGHNA and YNFKEQ. The CDR3 covers 16 residues. Unmatched junction bases numbered 8, after V lost 1 base and J lost 8 bases. The CDR3 loop reads CASSQVMDRGSEKLFF. The CDR3 bases are TGTGCCAGCAGCCAAGTAATGGACAGGGGATCGGAAAAACTGTTTTTT.

CDR3: CASSLGRTPNYGYTF. In DNA form, the CDR3 reads TGTGCCAGCAGCTTAGGGCGGACACCTAACTATGGCTACACCTTC. This chain connects TRBV7-9 to TRBJ1-2; the D gene is possibly TRBD1 (5 bases). Germline values: CDR1 SEHNR, CDR2 FQNEAQ (reference sequence). V gave up 1 base and J gave up 0 bases, with 9 bases separating them. The CDR3 length is 15 residues. Combining the CDR3 with reference TRBV7-9 and TRBJ1-2 gives the whole variable domain DTGVSQNPRHKITKRGQNVTFRCDPISEHNRLYWYRQTLGQGPEFLTYFQNEAQLEKSRLLSDRFSAERPKGSFSTLEIQRTEQGDSAMYLCASSLGRTPNYGYTFGSGTRLTVV.

The chain's CDR3 is CAVMVGLNTGELFF. The CDR3 DNA reads as TGTGCCGTCATGGTCGGTCTGAACACCGGGGAGCTGTTTTTT. This chain links TRBV6-5 with TRBJ2-2; D not certain. The CDR3 consists of 14 residues. In germline, CDR1 is MNHEY, CDR2 SVGAGI. V lost 11 bases, J lost 1 base, and 14 bases lay in between.

This chain links TRBV9 with TRBJ2-2; 8 nucleotides agree with TRBD2. The V gene's germline CDR1 is SGDLS and CDR2 YYNGEE. V lost 2 bases and J lost 2; bases outside the gene matches: 2. The CDR3 is 15 amino acids. The CDR3 reads CASSVSGENTGELFF. CDR3 DNA sequence: TGTGCCAGCAGCGTTAGCGGGGAAAACACCGGGGAGCTGTTTTTT.

This clone appeared once. The chain links TRBV5-8 to TRBJ1-2, with D tentatively TRBD1 (5 bases). This CDR3 contains 16 residues. V dropped 4 bases and J dropped 7 bases, with 23 bases sitting between them. CDR1 is SGHTS, CDR2 YDEGEE, per germline. DNA for the CDR3: TGTGCCAGCAGCCGTGATAGGTGGTCAGGGATGTCTGGCTACACCTTC. Residues: CASSRDRWSGMSGYTF.

The chain has TRBV7-2 and TRBJ2-3; D possibly corresponds to TRBD2 (6 bases). CDR3 length: 15 amino acids. The germline V gene has CDR1 SGHTA and CDR2 FQGNSA. V shed 1 base and J shed 8 bases, with 16 bases lying between them. The CDR3 is CASSLGGGVPSTQYF. In DNA, the CDR3 is TGTGCCAGCAGCTTAGGCGGCGGGGTTCCGTCTACGCAGTATTTT.